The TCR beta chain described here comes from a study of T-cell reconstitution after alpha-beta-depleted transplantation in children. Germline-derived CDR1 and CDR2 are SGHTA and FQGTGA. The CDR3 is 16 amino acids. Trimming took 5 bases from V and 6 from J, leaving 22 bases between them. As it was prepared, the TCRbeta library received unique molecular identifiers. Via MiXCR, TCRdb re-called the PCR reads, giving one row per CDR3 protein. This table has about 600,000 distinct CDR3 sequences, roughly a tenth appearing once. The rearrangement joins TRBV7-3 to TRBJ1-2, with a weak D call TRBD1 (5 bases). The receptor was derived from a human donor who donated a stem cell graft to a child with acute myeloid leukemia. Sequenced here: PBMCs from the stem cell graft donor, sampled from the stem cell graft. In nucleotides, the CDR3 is TGTGCCAGCAGCCCGCAGGGAGTTCCGGGGGGAGATGGCTACACCTTC. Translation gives CASSPQGVPGGDGYTF.